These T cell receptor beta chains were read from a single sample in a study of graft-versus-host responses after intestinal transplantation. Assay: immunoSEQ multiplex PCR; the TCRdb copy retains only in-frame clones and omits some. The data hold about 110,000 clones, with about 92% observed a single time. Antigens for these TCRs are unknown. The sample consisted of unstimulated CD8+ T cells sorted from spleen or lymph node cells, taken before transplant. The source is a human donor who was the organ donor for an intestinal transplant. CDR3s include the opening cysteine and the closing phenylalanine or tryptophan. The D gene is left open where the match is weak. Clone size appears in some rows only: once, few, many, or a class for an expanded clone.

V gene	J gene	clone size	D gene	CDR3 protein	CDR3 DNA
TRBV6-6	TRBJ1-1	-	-	CASSPNPVNEAFF	TGTGCCAGCAGTCCCAACCCGGTCAATGAAGCTTTCTTT
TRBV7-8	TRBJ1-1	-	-	CASSLALELGTEAFF	TGTGCCAGCAGCTTAGCCCTCGAATTGGGCACTGAAGCTTTCTTT
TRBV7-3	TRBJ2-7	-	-	CASSPYPRDHSRSYEQYF	TGTGCCAGCAGCCCCTACCCGCGGGACCATTCCCGGAGCTACGAGCAGTACTTC
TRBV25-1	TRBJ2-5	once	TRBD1	CASSGGNRGTQETQYF	TGTGCCAGCAGTGGAGGAAACAGGGGGACACAAGAGACCCAGTACTTC
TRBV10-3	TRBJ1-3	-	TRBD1	CAISLTGSGNTIYF	TGTGCCATCAGTTTGACAGGGAGCGGAAACACCATATATTTT
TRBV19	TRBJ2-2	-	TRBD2	CASTPGGANTGELFF	TGTGCCAGTACCCCGGGGGGGGCGAACACCGGGGAGCTGTTTTTT
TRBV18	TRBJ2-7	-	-	CASSPPGGRTYEQYF	TGTGCCAGCTCACCACCGGGCGGCCGAACCTACGAGCAGTACTTC
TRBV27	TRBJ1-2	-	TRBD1	CASSLSGTGGAGSYGYTF	TGTGCCAGCAGTTTATCGGGGACAGGGGGCGCGGGGAGCTATGGCTACACCTTC
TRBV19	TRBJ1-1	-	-	CASKTTVLTEAFF	TGTGCCAGTAAGACGACAGTCCTCACTGAAGCTTTCTTT
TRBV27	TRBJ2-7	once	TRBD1	CASSLGTGREQYF	TGTGCCAGCAGTCTAGGGACAGGGCGCGAGCAGTACTTC
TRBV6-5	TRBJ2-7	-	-	CASSPQGYEQYF	TGTGCCAGCAGTCCACAGGGCTACGAGCAGTACTTC
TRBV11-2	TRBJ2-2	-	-	CASSSGLPRAGELFF	TGTGCCAGCAGCTCGGGACTGCCAAGGGCCGGGGAGCTGTTTTTT
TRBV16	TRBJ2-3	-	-	CASSPIGTDTQYF	TGTGCCAGCAGCCCCATAGGCACAGATACGCAGTATTTT
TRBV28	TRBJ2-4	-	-	CASSPLRLSRNIQYF	TGTGCCAGCAGTCCACTAAGATTGAGTAGGAACATTCAGTACTTC
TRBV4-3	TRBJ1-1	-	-	CASSQEWGDRHTEAFF	TGCGCCAGCAGCCAAGAGTGGGGTGATCGGCACACTGAAGCTTTCTTT
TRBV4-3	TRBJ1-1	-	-	CASSQTLYTEAFF	TGCGCCAGCAGCCAAACGCTCTACACTGAAGCTTTCTTT
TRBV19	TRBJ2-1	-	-	CASSMNGGYNEQFF	TGTGCCAGTAGTATGAACGGGGGCTATAATGAGCAGTTCTTC
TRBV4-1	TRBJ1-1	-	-	CASSHGQSEAFF	TGCGCCAGCAGCCATGGACAGAGTGAAGCTTTCTTT
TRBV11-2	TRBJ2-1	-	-	CASGGELMHGDEQFF	TGTGCCAGCGGCGGGGAGCTGATGCATGGGGATGAGCAGTTCTTC
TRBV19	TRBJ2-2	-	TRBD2	CASSSLPGTSGLNTGELFF	TGTGCCAGTAGTTCGCTGCCAGGGACTAGCGGGCTTAACACCGGGGAGCTGTTTTTT
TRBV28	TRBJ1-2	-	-	CASSLGLQAYGYTF	TGTGCCAGCAGTTTAGGTTTACAGGCCTATGGCTACACCTTC
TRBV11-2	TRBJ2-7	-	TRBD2	CASSLWSGDEQYF	TGTGCCAGCAGCTTATGGAGCGGGGACGAGCAGTACTTC
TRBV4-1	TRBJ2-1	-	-	CASSQEEAEPYNEQFF	TGCGCCAGCAGCCAAGAGGAGGCAGAACCTTACAATGAGCAGTTCTTC
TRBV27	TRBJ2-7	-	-	CASSLGTPYEQYF	TGTGCCAGCAGTTTAGGAACCCCCTACGAGCAGTACTTC
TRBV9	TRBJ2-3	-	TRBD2	CASSVDGLASSTSTDTQYF	TGTGCCAGCAGCGTAGATGGACTAGCGTCTTCGACTAGCACAGATACGCAGTATTTT
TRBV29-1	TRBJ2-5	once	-	CSVETREVGETQYF	TGCAGCGTTGAAACCAGGGAGGTGGGGGAGACCCAGTACTTC
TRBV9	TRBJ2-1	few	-	CASSVADANEQFF	TGTGCCAGCAGCGTAGCAGACGCGAATGAGCAGTTCTTC
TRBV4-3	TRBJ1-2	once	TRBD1	CASSHNRQGPSGYTF	TGCGCCAGCAGCCACAACCGACAGGGGCCTAGTGGCTACACCTTC
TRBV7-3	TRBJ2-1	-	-	CASSPSGSGARDEQFF	TGTGCCAGCAGCCCCTCGGGCAGCGGAGCCAGGGATGAGCAGTTCTTC
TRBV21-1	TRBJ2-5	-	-	CASSKVGFGQYQETQYF	TGTGCCAGCAGCAAAGTTGGCTTCGGGCAGTACCAAGAGACCCAGTACTTC
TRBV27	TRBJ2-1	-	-	CASSLSSVNEQFF	TGTGCCAGCAGTTTATCAAGCGTCAATGAGCAGTTCTTC
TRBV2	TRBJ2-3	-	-	CASSEPGRTDTQYF	TGTGCCAGCAGTGAACCAGGGAGAACAGATACGCAGTATTTT
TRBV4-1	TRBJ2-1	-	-	CASSQGVTRGDEQFF	TGCGCCAGCAGCCAAGGGGTGACTAGAGGGGATGAGCAGTTCTTC
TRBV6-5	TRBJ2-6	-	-	CASTSGANVLTF	TGTGCCAGCACGAGTGGGGCCAACGTCCTGACTTTC
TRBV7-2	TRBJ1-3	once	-	CASSSGLRAGNTIYF	TGTGCCAGCAGCTCGGGACTTCGGGCTGGAAACACCATATATTTT
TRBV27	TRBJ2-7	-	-	CASSLSGIGYEQYF	TGTGCCAGCAGTTTATCAGGGATCGGCTACGAGCAGTACTTC
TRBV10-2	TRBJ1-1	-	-	CATKKEEGTEAFF	TGCGCCACCAAAAAGGAGGAAGGCACTGAAGCTTTCTTT
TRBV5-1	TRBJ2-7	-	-	CASSHGYEQYF	TGCGCCAGCTCGCACGGCTACGAGCAGTACTTC
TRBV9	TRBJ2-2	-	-	CASSPGSSNTGELFF	TGTGCCAGCAGCCCCGGCTCGTCGAACACCGGGGAGCTGTTTTTT
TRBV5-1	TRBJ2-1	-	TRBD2	CASSHSGREGEGEQFF	TGCGCCAGCAGCCATAGCGGGAGGGAGGGAGAGGGGGAGCAGTTCTTC
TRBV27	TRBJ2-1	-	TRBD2	CASSLSTGGLNNEQFF	TGTGCCAGCAGTTTATCGACGGGAGGGCTTAACAATGAGCAGTTCTTC
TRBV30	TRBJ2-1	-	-	CAWRDREQFF	TGTGCCTGGCGAGACAGGGAGCAGTTCTTC
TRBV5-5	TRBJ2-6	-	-	CASSLAGRTYSGANVLTF	TGTGCCAGCAGCTTGGCGGGACGGACCTACTCTGGGGCCAACGTCCTGACTTTC
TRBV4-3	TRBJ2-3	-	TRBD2	CASSQDRRVGRWREGADTQYF	TGCGCCAGCAGCCAAGATCGTCGAGTGGGGAGGTGGCGGGAGGGAGCAGATACGCAGTATTTT
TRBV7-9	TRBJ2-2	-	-	CASSSNKDPELFF	TGTGCCAGCAGCTCCAACAAGGATCCTGAGCTGTTTTTT
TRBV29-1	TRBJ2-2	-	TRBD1	CSVGGTEWGIAGELFF	TGCAGCGTTGGGGGGACAGAGTGGGGTATAGCCGGGGAGCTGTTTTTT
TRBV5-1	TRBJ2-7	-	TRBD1	CASSAGPGQAGYEQYF	TGCGCCAGCAGCGCGGGACCGGGACAGGCCGGCTACGAGCAGTACTTC
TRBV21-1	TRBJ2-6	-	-	CASSKAGGSGANVLTF	TGTGCCAGCAGCAAAGCGGGGGGGTCTGGGGCCAACGTCCTGACTTTC
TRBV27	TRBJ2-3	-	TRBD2	CASKGTSGSRADTQYF	TGTGCCAGCAAGGGGACTAGCGGGAGTCGGGCAGATACGCAGTATTTT
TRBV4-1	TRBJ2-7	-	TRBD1	CASSPHTSGQGVYYEQYF	TGCGCCAGCAGCCCTCATACCTCTGGACAGGGGGTTTACTACGAGCAGTACTTC
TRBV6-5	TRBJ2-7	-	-	CASSLRDGLREQYF	TGTGCCAGCAGTCTCCGGGACGGACTCCGCGAGCAGTACTTC
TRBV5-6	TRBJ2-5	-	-	CASSTSGLIRETQYF	TGTGCCAGCAGCACCTCGGGCCTCATAAGGGAGACCCAGTACTTC
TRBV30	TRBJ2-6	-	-	CAWSVRGAGFSGANVLTF	TGTGCCTGGAGTGTAAGAGGGGCTGGGTTCTCTGGGGCCAACGTCCTGACTTTC